A single sample gave rise to the 11 T cell receptor beta chains below, sequenced in a study of blood T cell repertoires in COVID-19. Libraries were prepared by immunoSEQ multiplex PCR; TCRdb keeps only in-frame clonotypes and omits some of them. The sample yields about 190,000 clones, 70% to 90% seen once. The specimen sequenced was peripheral blood. The source is a woman in her seventies with active or convalescent COVID-19.

V gene TRBV28 combines with J gene TRBJ1-2; perhaps TRBD1 as D (5 bases). The CDR3 totals 16 residues. V lost 5 bases and J lost 3, with 19 bases in between. Per the germline V gene, CDR1 is MDHEN and CDR2 is SYDVKM. The CDR3 region has the DNA TGTGCCAGCAGTAAGCCCGGTAGGGGCGCTGACTATGGCTACACCTTC. This translates into CASSKPGRGADYGYTF.

The rearrangement links TRBV3-1 (or the pseudogene TRBV3-2) to TRBJ1-6; TRBD1 might be the D (5 bases). CDR1 and CDR2 from the germline V gene are LGHDT and YNNKEL (reference sequence). V was pared by 0 bases and J by 9 bases, with 15 bases between. This CDR3 comprises 16 residues. The CDR3 loop is CASSQDRGRVGSPLHF. Written as DNA, the CDR3 is TGTGCCAGCAGCCAAGATCGAGGCAGGGTGGGTTCACCCCTCCACTTT.

This chain connects TRBV28 to TRBJ2-7; 7 bases match TRBD1. Germline loops: CDR1 MDHEN, CDR2 SYDVKM. V was clipped by 3 bases and J by 2 bases; unmatched bases: 10. The CDR3 contains 16 residues. The CDR3 sequence is CASSFPGQVVPYEQYF. For the CDR3, the DNA is TGTGCCAGCAGTTTCCCTGGACAGGTAGTGCCCTACGAGCAGTACTTC.

The chain employs TRBV5-1 and TRBJ1-1, with D possibly TRBD1 on 6 matching bases. CDR1 and CDR2 (germline): SGHRS, YFSETQ. The CDR3 extends over 15 amino acids. V was cut by 2 bases and J by 1 base, with 12 bases left in between. The CDR3, as DNA: TGCGCCAGCAGCTTCGGAAGGGGACAGAACACTGAAGCTTTCTTT. This encodes CASSFGRGQNTEAFF.

This rearrangement joins TRBV19 to TRBJ2-4, with TRBD1 identical over 7 bases. CDR1 and CDR2 from the germline V gene are LNHDA and SQIVND (reference sequence). The CDR3 has 15 residues. After removal of 0 bases from V and 8 bases from J, the junction contained 7 bases not matched to a gene. Here the CDR3 reads CASSIDTKGADIQYF. The CDR3 coding sequence is TGTGCCAGTAGTATAGATACGAAGGGGGCCGACATTCAGTACTTC.

The chain has TRBV5-6 and TRBJ2-2, with D perhaps matching TRBD2 (6 bases). Germline CDR1 SGHDT, CDR2 YYEEEE. The CDR3 loop spans 14 amino acids. With 1 base removed from V and 6 bases from J, the gap between germline ends came to 10 bases. CDR3 DNA sequence: TGTGCCAGCAGCTTGACTAGCTCTGCCGGGGAGCTGTTTTTT. Its protein is CASSLTSSAGELFF. Variable domain in full (rest from reference TRBV5-6 and TRBJ2-2): DAGVTQSPTHLIKTRGQQVTLRCSPKSGHDTVSWYQQALGQGPQFIFQYYEEEERQRGNFPDRFSGHQFPNYSSELNVNALLLGDSALYLCASSLTSSAGELFFGEGSRLTVL.

The chain recombines TRBV9 with TRBJ2-3; D is unclear. Trimming cost V 0 bases and J 4 bases, with 9 bases left between them. CDR1 and CDR2 (germline): SGDLS, YYNGEE. This CDR3 is 14 amino acids long. Written as DNA, the CDR3 is TGTGCCAGCAGCGTAGGGCAGAAATCAGATACGCAGTATTTT. Its protein is CASSVGQKSDTQYF.

This clone was recorded once. The rearrangement links TRBV12-3 or TRBV12-4 to TRBJ2-7; 8 positions agree with TRBD2. The CDR3 covers 11 residues. V gave up 5 bases and J gave up 12 bases; unmatched junction bases: 6. The CDR3 region is CASSLGLAPYF. Here the CDR3 DNA reads TGTGCCAGCAGTCTCGGACTAGCTCCGTACTTC.

The rearrangement links TRBV28 to TRBJ1-5; tentatively, D is TRBD1 (5 bases). The CDR3 is 14 residues long. Germline loops: CDR1 MDHEN, CDR2 SYDVKM. The germline V and J ends were trimmed by 5 bases and 6 bases, with 14 bases remaining between them. DNA of the CDR3: TGTGCCAGCAGTCCCGCGGGGGGAGGTCAGCCCCAGCATTTT. The encoded protein is CASSPAGGGQPQHF.

The V and J genes are TRBV28 and TRBJ2-1; D perhaps matches TRBD1 (5 bases). Trimming pared 3 bases from V and 0 bases from J, leaving 12 bases between. Germline V CDR1 and CDR2: MDHEN, SYDVKM. The CDR3 spans 16 residues. The CDR3 sequence: CASSLKGPRSYNEQFF. CDR3 bases: TGTGCCAGCAGTTTGAAGGGGCCTCGCTCCTACAATGAGCAGTTCTTC.

The gene calls are TRBV7-8 and TRBJ2-2, with no clear D. V was cut by 5 bases and J by 1 base, with 8 bases left in between. The CDR3 has 14 amino acids. Germline CDR1 is SGHVS and CDR2 is FQNEAQ. This CDR3 reads CASSPSGNTGELFF. The CDR3 DNA sequence: TGTGCCAGCAGCCCCTCCGGGAACACCGGGGAGCTGTTTTTT.